This T cell receptor beta chain was identified in a study of cytomegalovirus exposure and HLA in healthy donors. Study-wide points: Presence/absence results assume similar sequencing depth per donor, which may not hold. In vitro work confirmed that a few CMV-associated chains recognize CMV antigens.

In the PCR, 60 Vbeta and 13 Jbeta primers were used. Original handling: A follow-up analysis tallied about 88 million unique TCR beta chains, roughly 11 million shared. The protocol was immunoSEQ multiplex PCR, while the TCRdb copy is restricted to in-frame clones and leaves out a portion. V, J and clone size are those of that table, while D and trimming were read from the DNA. The sample holds roughly 180,000 clones; roughly 82% are singletons and the top ten take 1.5% to 1.9%. Points on this clone: Antigen: not known.

Germline CDR1 reads SQVTM; CDR2 reads ANQGSEA. CDR3 length: 15 residues. V dropped 4 bases and J dropped 3 bases, with 18 bases sitting between them. Sequencing was performed on PBMCs. The chain uses TRBV29-1 and TRBJ1-1, with a possible D match to TRBD1 (5 bases). The TCR comes from a man aged 35 to 55 in good health and CMV-seronegative. DNA of the CDR3: TGCAGCGTTGGTTATGTGGCACGGGGGGACACTGAAGCTTTCTTT. This sequence encodes CSVGYVARGDTEAFF. The full variable domain, completed using reference TRBV29-1 and TRBJ1-1, is SAVISQKPSRDICQRGTSLTIQCQVDSQVTMMFWYRQQPGQSLTLIATANQGSEATYESGFVIDKFPISRPNLTFSTLTVSNMSPEDSSIYLCSVGYVARGDTEAFFGQGTRLTVV.